The present T cell receptor (beta chain) was sequenced within a study of blood T cell repertoires in COVID-19. Looking at the study overall: COVID-19 samples, acute and convalescent, were from the United States, Italy and Spain. The analysed material was cDNA or gDNA that came from T cells, B-cell-depleted T cells, or PBMCs.

This CDR3 region has 14 residues. Germline values: CDR1 KGHSY, CDR2 FQNENV. Trimming pared 6 bases from V and 0 bases from J, leaving 9 bases between. Original data processing: Reference gene primer amplification gave estimated nucleated cell counts. The protocol was immunoSEQ multiplex PCR, while the TCRdb copy is restricted to in-frame clones and leaves out a portion. That table supplies the V and J calls and clone size; D and trimming were determined from the DNA. The sample gives about 120,000 clones, roughly 85% of which show up once; about 13% is in the top ten. Sequenced: peripheral blood. The rearrangement joins TRBV16 to TRBJ1-5; D might be TRBD1 (5 bases). This TCR was recovered from a human donor in a cohort sampled during active COVID-19. The CDR3 DNA reads TGTGCCAGCAGACAGGATTTTAGCAATCAGCCCCAGCATTTT. Translating gives CASRQDFSNQPQHF.